This TCR beta chain appears in the sequencing data of a study of blood T cell repertoires in COVID-19. On the study more broadly: From the United States, Italy and Spain came samples of acute and convalescent COVID-19.

The germline CDR1 and CDR2 sequences are SEHNR and FQNEAQ (reference sequence). The CDR3 sequence is 15 residues long. The ends lost 3 bases at V and 4 bases at J; junction bases unmatched: 5. Seattle's enrolled individuals joined amid active infection and were then monitored longitudinally. Authors' processing steps: Amplified reference gene primers provided the basis for estimating nucleated cell counts. The data were produced by immunoSEQ multiplex PCR, yet TCRdb's version contains in-frame clones alone and is incomplete. V and J calls and clone size are those listed in that table; D and trimming were worked out from the DNA. Seen here are some 180,000 clones, 82% observed once, and the top ten hold about 8%.

Material for sequencing was peripheral blood. The chain is built from TRBV7-9 and TRBJ2-3; TRBD2 agrees at 9 bases. The sequence was obtained from a woman aged 55-69 years with COVID-19, enrolled during active disease. CDR3 sequence (DNA): TGTGCCAGCAGCTTTCTGCGGGGGGGCCCAGATACGCAGTATTTT. Protein sequence: CASSFLRGGPDTQYF. Filled out from reference TRBV7-9 and TRBJ2-3, the complete variable domain reads DTGVSQNPRHKITKRGQNVTFRCDPISEHNRLYWYRQTLGQGPEFLTYFQNEAQLEKSRLLSDRFSAERPKGSFSTLEIQRTEQGDSAMYLCASSFLRGGPDTQYFGPGTRLTVL.